The entry that follows covers one T cell receptor (beta chain) sequence. The V gene's germline CDR1 is SQVTM and CDR2 ANQGSEA. The CDR3 has 13 amino acids. V gave up 5 bases and J gave up 7 bases, with 18 bases separating them. Time point: patch test 1, 2 weeks after DPC sensitization. Treatment defined: therapeutic diphenylcyclopropenone sensitization with weekly scalp DPC. Alopecia patients, 18 to 70 years old and DPC-suitable, served as donors. The data belong to a study of human T cells and chemical hapten exposure. Study-level information: Epicutaneous patch tests delivered 0.01% DPC to the upper back, with evaluation at 6 days.

TCRdb passed the RACE reads through MiXCR, listing each CDR3 protein once. The sample lists about 120,000 distinct CDR3 sequences; roughly 13% were seen once. This rearrangement joins TRBV29-1 to TRBJ2-7; D is uncertain. The specimen comprised whole blood, sampled in connection with sensitization to the hapten diphenylcyclopropenone (DPC). The receptor was isolated from a man between 18 and 29 years old with alopecia areata. Some clones in this sample may be carry-over from other donors' samples. Written as DNA, the CDR3 is TGCAGCGTTATACCCCGCCTGGGCAGAGAGCAGTACTTC. Amino acid sequence: CSVIPRLGREQYF.